The present entry profiles one T cell receptor (beta chain) with its context. The target antigen is unknown. This sample stems from a study of CD8+ T cells in alopecia areata. In the study overall: Tofacitinib was given for 6 to 18 months, then stopped for 6 months. Points from the study as a whole: Clonality exceeded that of normal scalp in lesional scalp, most notably in alopecia totalis/universalis. Numerous expanded lesional clones remained in scalp and blood during tofacitinib.

Treatment given: oral pan-JAK inhibitor, 5-10 mg twice daily. Individuals with alopecia areata gave both lesional scalp punch biopsies and peripheral blood for collection. CDR1 and CDR2 (germline): SNHLY, FYNNEI. V lost 3 bases, J lost 4 bases, and 6 bases lay in between. CDR3 length equals 12 residues. Reverse transcribed after extraction, RNA yielded cDNA as the sequencing template. The assay was immunoSEQ multiplex PCR, and TCRdb's table has in-frame clones only and misses some. The table has under 200,000 clones, about 71% seen once. This clonotype originated in a human donor with alopecia areata. Sample: CD4+ T cells sorted from blood, taken at week 4, from a patient treated with tofacitinib. The rearrangement links TRBV2 to TRBJ1-2; D uncertain. CDR3 nucleotides: TGTGCCAGCAGTGAGAGGACCTATGGCTACACCTTC. Amino acids: CASSERTYGYTF.